The rows below give T cell receptor beta chains drawn from one sample of a study of T cells expressing NK-cell markers. TCRdb derives one entry per CDR3 protein from the 5' RACE reads, leaving out DNA. With 500,000 to 700,000 distinct CDR3 sequences in the sample, the ten largest clones hold 3.5% to 4.5%. Material: blood T cells: a sorted CD56 or NKG2C T cell subset, CD4+ or CD8+ T cells, or bulk PBMC T cells (not recorded which). The source of these receptors is a man aged 18-30 years in good health. Each CDR3 is given with its conserved first and last residue.

v_call: TRBV25-1; j_call: TRBJ2-1; cdr3_length: 14; cdr3_aa: CASSSRGPGGEQFF
v_call: TRBV5-6; j_call: TRBJ2-5; cdr3_length: 13; cdr3_aa: CASSGGLRETQYF
v_call: TRBV20-1; j_call: TRBJ1-6; cdr3_length: 13; cdr3_aa: CSASRRAGSPLHF
v_call: TRBV28; j_call: TRBJ2-5; cdr3_length: 16; cdr3_aa: CASSLATRAPEETQYF
v_call: TRBV21-1; j_call: TRBJ1-5; cdr3_length: 11; cdr3_aa: CASSPRRPQHF
v_call: TRBV6-6; j_call: TRBJ1-2; cdr3_length: 12; cdr3_aa: CASNDRAYGYTF
v_call: TRBV11-3; j_call: TRBJ2-1; cdr3_length: 16; cdr3_aa: CASSSNPSGRGDEQFF
v_call: TRBV4-2; j_call: TRBJ2-1; cdr3_length: 17; cdr3_aa: CASSQEPVSRRWIEQFF
v_call: TRBV13; j_call: TRBJ2-7; cdr3_length: 14; cdr3_aa: CASSLGASSYEQYF
v_call: TRBV29-1; j_call: TRBJ1-4; cdr3_length: 15; cdr3_aa: CSGVNTGTGEEKLFF
v_call: TRBV25-1; j_call: TRBJ2-4; cdr3_length: 13; cdr3_aa: CASSEGALGVKNF
v_call: TRBV20-1; j_call: TRBJ2-3; cdr3_length: 13; cdr3_aa: CSAPRDRVDTQYF
v_call: TRBV28; j_call: TRBJ1-2; cdr3_length: 15; cdr3_aa: CASSLTGDSGYGYTF
v_call: TRBV18; j_call: TRBJ1-5; cdr3_length: 14; cdr3_aa: CASSPQSPDQPQHF
v_call: TRBV27; j_call: TRBJ2-7; cdr3_length: 14; cdr3_aa: CASSYLAAPYEQYF
v_call: TRBV27; j_call: TRBJ2-2; cdr3_length: 14; cdr3_aa: CASSLLDLTGELFF
v_call: TRBV12-3/TRBV12-4; j_call: TRBJ2-1; cdr3_length: 16; cdr3_aa: CASSTKLAGGAGEQFF
v_call: TRBV20-1; j_call: TRBJ2-2; cdr3_length: 13; cdr3_aa: CSARLGGSGELFF
v_call: TRBV3-1; j_call: TRBJ2-2; cdr3_length: 18; cdr3_aa: CASSHVTSASGNTGELFF
v_call: TRBV12-3/TRBV12-4; j_call: TRBJ1-2; cdr3_length: 14; cdr3_aa: CASSLGQGSSGYTF
v_call: TRBV2; j_call: TRBJ1-1; cdr3_length: 13; cdr3_aa: CARKWGANTEAFF
v_call: TRBV4-1; j_call: TRBJ2-3; cdr3_length: 15; cdr3_aa: CASSQEAGRRDTQYF
v_call: TRBV20-1; j_call: TRBJ2-5; cdr3_length: 13; cdr3_aa: CSAQRGEWETQYF
v_call: TRBV5-1; j_call: TRBJ2-7; cdr3_length: 15; cdr3_aa: CASSPTDSILYEQYF
v_call: TRBV29-1; j_call: TRBJ2-5; cdr3_length: 13; cdr3_aa: CSVGPGTRETQYF
v_call: TRBV11-2; j_call: TRBJ1-1; cdr3_length: 16; cdr3_aa: CASSLGTGLVGTEAFF
v_call: TRBV10-3; j_call: TRBJ2-7; cdr3_length: 12; cdr3_aa: CAISGTDYEQYF